The rows below give T cell receptor beta chains drawn from one sample of a study of blood T cell repertoires in COVID-19. Sequencing used immunoSEQ multiplex PCR; TCRdb keeps in-frame clones, though not all of them. Of approximately 90,000 clones listed, roughly 78% are singletons. Material for sequencing was peripheral blood. The source of these receptors is a woman of 80 years or more with acute or convalescent COVID-19. CDR3s include the opening cysteine and the closing phenylalanine or tryptophan. D genes are given only for firm matches. Part of the rows lack a size; the others show once, few, many or a class for expanded clones.

V gene,J gene,D gene,clone size,CDR3 protein,CDR3 DNA
TRBV2,TRBJ1-6,TRBD1,.,CASRTQGPNSPLHF,TGTGCCAGCAGGACACAGGGGCCGAATTCACCCCTCCACTTT
TRBV25-1,TRBJ2-3,TRBD2,once,CASSEGGGTDTQYF,TGTGCCAGCAGTGAGGGGGGGGGCACAGATACGCAGTATTTT
TRBV3-1/TRBV3-2,TRBJ2-6,TRBD1,.,CASRGTGGSGANVLTF,TGTGCCAGCAGAGGGACAGGGGGCTCCGGGGCCAACGTCCTGACTTTC
TRBV7-9,TRBJ2-2,TRBD2,.,CASTKASGGSGELFF,TGTGCCAGCACCAAGGCTAGCGGGGGCTCCGGGGAGCTGTTTTTT
TRBV5-1,TRBJ1-6,TRBD1,few,CASRGTVTNSPLHF,TGCGCCAGCAGGGGGACAGTTACTAATTCACCCCTCCACTTT
TRBV5-6,TRBJ2-3,.,.,CASSRKRGTDTQYF,TGTGCCAGCAGCAGGAAGCGGGGCACAGATACGCAGTATTTT
TRBV12-5,TRBJ2-3,.,once,CASGLVEDTQYF,TGTGCTAGTGGTTTGGTGGAGGATACGCAGTATTTT
TRBV9,TRBJ2-1,TRBD2,once,CASSPKAGVTSYNEQFF,TGTGCCAGCAGCCCTAAAGCGGGAGTTACCTCCTACAATGAGCAGTTCTTC
TRBV5-1,TRBJ2-2,TRBD2,.,CASRTGLAGYDTGELFF,TGCGCCAGCAGGACGGGACTAGCGGGTTACGACACCGGGGAGCTGTTTTTT
TRBV19,TRBJ2-2,TRBD1,.,CASSRDRFTGELFF,TGTGCCAGTAGTAGGGACAGATTCACCGGGGAGCTGTTTTTT
TRBV6-2/TRBV6-3,TRBJ1-4,.,.,CASSWGPENNEKLFF,TGTGCCAGCAGTTGGGGGCCGGAGAATAATGAAAAACTGTTTTTT
TRBV5-8,TRBJ1-2,.,.,CASSLDSGRNYGYTF,TGTGCCAGCAGCTTGGATTCAGGGAGGAACTATGGCTACACCTTC
TRBV2,TRBJ2-1,.,.,CAIKLTEEYNEQFF,TGTGCCATTAAGCTGACAGAGGAATACAATGAGCAGTTCTTC
TRBV29-1,TRBJ1-1,.,.,CSATPRQVLRSTEAFF,TGCAGCGCGACACCCAGACAGGTTTTGCGGAGCACTGAAGCTTTCTTT
TRBV7-6,TRBJ2-5,TRBD2,.,CASSKTSGGARETQYF,TGTGCCAGCAGTAAGACTAGCGGGGGGGCGAGAGAGACCCAGTACTTC
TRBV23-1,TRBJ1-1,.,.,CASSHGAGDTEAFF,TGCGCCAGCAGTCATGGGGCAGGGGACACTGAAGCTTTCTTT
TRBV5-1,TRBJ2-3,.,.,CASSLGANGGTDTQYF,TGCGCCAGCAGCTTGGGGGCAAACGGGGGCACAGATACGCAGTATTTT
TRBV2,TRBJ2-3,TRBD1,once,CATRDSGDTQYF,TGTGCCACCCGGGACAGTGGGGATACGCAGTATTTT
TRBV7-6,TRBJ2-3,TRBD2,once,CASSSAGTSNTDTQYF,TGTGCCAGCAGCTCCGCCGGGACTAGCAACACAGATACGCAGTATTTT
TRBV5-1,TRBJ2-2,TRBD1,.,CASMTGSTGELFF,TGCGCCAGCATGACAGGGTCCACCGGGGAGCTGTTTTTT
TRBV7-9,TRBJ2-3,.,.,CASTMGATDTQYF,TGTGCCAGCACGATGGGGGCAACAGATACGCAGTATTTT
TRBV6-5,TRBJ1-6,.,.,CASSYGSSYNSPLHF,TGTGCCAGCAGTTATGGGAGCTCCTATAATTCACCCCTCCACTTT
TRBV9,TRBJ1-2,.,few,CASSVNGEGGYTF,TGTGCCAGCAGCGTAAACGGGGAGGGTGGCTACACCTTC
TRBV5-8,TRBJ1-4,.,.,CASKGDATNEKLFF,TGTGCCAGCAAGGGGGACGCAACTAATGAAAAACTGTTTTTT
TRBV6-5,TRBJ1-2,TRBD1,.,CASSQGQNYGYTF,TGTGCCAGCAGCCAGGGACAGAACTATGGCTACACCTTC
TRBV7-6,TRBJ2-7,TRBD1,once,CASSLGGTGDYEQYF,TGTGCCAGCAGCTTGGGCGGGACAGGAGATTACGAGCAGTACTTC
TRBV7-9,TRBJ2-3,TRBD1,.,CASSFWTGGYADTQYF,TGTGCCAGCAGCTTTTGGACAGGGGGCTACGCAGATACGCAGTATTTT